This T cell receptor (beta chain) is from a study of PD-L1 blockade in urothelial cancer. Study context: The authors examined blood 3 weeks (second dose) and 6 weeks after treatment start. Overall study findings and caveats: Below-median pretreatment blood TCR clonality was associated with improved progression-free and overall survival.

The method was immunoSEQ multiplex PCR; TCRdb's version includes in-frame clones alone and lacks a portion of them. The profile covers about 100,000 clones, with roughly nine tenths appearing a single time and 0.75% to 0.95% taken by the ten largest. CDR1 and CDR2 from the germline V gene are LNHDA and SQIVND (reference sequence). The J segment lost 10 bases and the V segment lost 6 bases, leaving 11 bases of the junction unmatched. The CDR3 is 16 amino acids. To note about this clone: The antigen remains undetermined.

This clonotype was obtained from an elderly woman with urothelial cancer. The V call is TRBV19, the J call TRBJ2-1; 14 nucleotides line up with TRBD2. Sequenced here: PBMCs, sampled around atezolizumab (anti-PD-L1) treatment. For the CDR3, the DNA is TGTGCCAGTAGCCCCCAAGGGACTAGCGGGAGCAGGGAGCAGTTCTTC. The encoded protein is CASSPQGTSGSREQFF. The variable domain in full, completed from reference TRBV19 and TRBJ2-1, reads DGGITQSPKYLFRKEGQNVTLSCEQNLNHDAMYWYRQDPGQGLRLIYYSQIVNDFQKGDIAEGYSVSREKKESFPLTVTSAQKNPTAFYLCASSPQGTSGSREQFFGPGTRLTVL.